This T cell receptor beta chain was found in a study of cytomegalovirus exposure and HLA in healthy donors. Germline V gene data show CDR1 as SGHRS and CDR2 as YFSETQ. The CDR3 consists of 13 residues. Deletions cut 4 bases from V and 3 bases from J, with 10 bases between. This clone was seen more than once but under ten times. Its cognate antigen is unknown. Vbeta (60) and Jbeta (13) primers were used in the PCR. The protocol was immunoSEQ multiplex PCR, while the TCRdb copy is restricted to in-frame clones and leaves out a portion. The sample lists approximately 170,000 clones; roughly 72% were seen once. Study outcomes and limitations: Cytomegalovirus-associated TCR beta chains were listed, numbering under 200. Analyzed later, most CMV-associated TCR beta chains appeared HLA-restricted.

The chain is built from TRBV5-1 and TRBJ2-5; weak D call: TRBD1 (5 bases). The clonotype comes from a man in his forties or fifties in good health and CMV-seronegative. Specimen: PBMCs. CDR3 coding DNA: TGCGCCAGCAGCCTTGGGGCAGAAGAGACCCAGTACTTC. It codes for CASSLGAEETQYF.